The sequence of this T cell receptor beta chain was determined in a study of glioma-infiltrating T cells after dendritic cell vaccination. The germline CDR1 and CDR2 sequences are SGHRS and YFSETQ. The CDR3 runs 15 residues. V shed 3 bases, J shed 8 bases, and the junction held 12 bases outside the gene matches. The repertoire was sequenced with immunoSEQ multiplex PCR; TCRdb's copy has only in-frame clones and lacks some. The table has 49,000 or so clones, roughly 85% seen once; the top ten hold about an eighth. The receptor was isolated from a human donor with glioblastoma. The sequenced sample was blood, obtained before dendritic cell vaccination. This rearrangement joins TRBV5-1 to TRBJ1-2; the match to TRBD1 covers 8 bases. CDR3 in DNA: TGCGCCAGCAGCTCCGAGGACCGGACAGGGAGCGGCTACACCTTC. Residues: CASSSEDRTGSGYTF. Filled out from reference TRBV5-1 and TRBJ1-2, the complete variable domain reads KAGVTQTPRYLIKTRGQQVTLSCSPISGHRSVSWYQQTPGQGLQFLFEYFSETQRNKGNFPGRFSGRQFSNSRSEMNVSTLELGDSALYLCASSSEDRTGSGYTFGSGTRLTVV.